This T cell receptor beta chain originates from a study of blood T cell repertoires in COVID-19. The CDR3 spans 13 residues. Per germline, CDR1 MGHDK and CDR2 SYGVNS. V shed 5 bases, J shed 6 bases, and the junction held 4 bases outside the gene matches. Original processing notes: Reference gene primer amplification in the assay estimated nucleated cell counts. TCRdb's copy holds only in-frame clones and misses some; the assay was immunoSEQ multiplex PCR. D and trimming come from the DNA, and the V and J calls and clone size come from that table. The sample holds more than 200,000 clones, 84% seen once.

Sequenced: peripheral blood. This chain connects TRBV25-1 to TRBJ2-1; 7 positions match TRBD2. The clonotype was recovered from a man between 45 and 60 years old with active or convalescent COVID-19. CDR3 in DNA: TGTGCCAGCAGTAAACGGACTAGCAATGAGCAGTTCTTC. It codes for CASSKRTSNEQFF.